This T cell receptor beta chain came from a study of blood T cell repertoires in COVID-19 (dated by TCRdb to about 2020). A note on the overall study: Samples covering the acute and convalescent phases of COVID-19 were provided by collaborators in the United States, Italy and Spain. Samples were obtained from the ongoing ImmuneRACE study (first 160 participants) and from some 1,200 subjects provided by 6 global collaborators. The repertoires were released in a freely available public database meant as a resource for research on the immune response to SARS-CoV-2. Where available, HLA class I and class II types were obtained from metadata supplied by the sample provider rather than from assay-based typing. The material from the prospective study consisted of cDNA or gDNA derived from T cells, B-cell-depleted T cells, or PBMCs. Deeply sampled blood TCRbeta repertoires from subjects exposed to, actively infected with, or recovered from COVID-19 were included in the dataset. The sample metadata nearly always contained a de-identified subject ID, COVID-19 status, age in years and sex. Overall study results and their limits: Clinical and demographic metadata were provided uncurated, with the amount varying by source and participant.

One collaborating source in Seattle enrolled patients while the patients were actively infected and followed the patients over time throughout the course of disease. Each collaborating institution followed its own protocols to collect whole blood in K2EDTA tubes. For TCRbeta analysis, collaborator samples were shipped as frozen whole blood, as isolated PBMCs, or as DNA extracted from either sample type. A few counts support this clone. There is no known antigen for this receptor. Base-call qualities are not available, and no considerably larger clone is one nucleotide away. V gives up 6 bases and J gives up 5 bases, and the segment between their germline ends measures 11 bases. The CDR3 measures 13 amino acids from cysteine to phenylalanine. CDR3 DNA only is kept here, 39 bases in frame from base 1. Sequences SGHNT (CDR1) and YENEEA (CDR2) are obtained from the germline V gene. The immunoSEQ Assay, a bias-controlled multiplex PCR, was used to amplify TCRbeta CDR3 regions from genomic DNA. The paper's processing steps were these. The number of nucleated cells in each sample was estimated by amplification of reference gene primers within the assay. To quantify the absolute abundance of each unique TCRbeta CDR3 rearrangement, sequence reads were collapsed and filtered. For each sample, productive Simpson clonality was calculated as the square root of Simpson's diversity index over productive rearrangements. As stored in TCRdb, this immuneACCESS dataset retains in-frame rearrangements with V and J assigned. A fraction of the clones does not appear; measured against another copy, unresolved V genes explain less than half of the discrepancy, and the remainder lacks a known reason. That table gives V, J and clone size, and the DNA gave D and trimming. Counted in this sample were 70,000 or so clones; 76% of them appeared once. In total, the top ten clones hold about 15% of the sample.

The sequenced sample consisted of peripheral blood. The V and J genes are TRBV11-3 and TRBJ2-4; perhaps TRBD1 is the D gene, with 5 bases matching. The origin of this receptor is a man in his 60s with COVID-19, enrolled during active disease. The CDR3 region has the sequence CASRWGPENIQYF. The nucleotide sequence is given as TGTGCCAGCAGATGGGGCCCAGAAAACATTCAGTACTTC.